What follows are 18 T cell receptor beta chains derived from one specimen sequenced in a study of regulatory and conventional T cells in RAG deficiency. The sorted conventional CD4+ T cells were CD25-low and CD127-high, with genomic DNA sequenced. The table came from immunoSEQ multiplex PCR; TCRdb's copy has only in-frame clones and leaves some out. Of roughly 30,000 clones listed, 96% are singletons. The sample was also reused in another study, on regulatory T cells. As that study records: The primer mix had 52 TRBV and 13 TRBJ primers.

The sample comprised CD25- CD4+ T cells sorted from blood. These receptor sequences come from a human donor in good health.

In DNA, the CDR3 is TGCAGTGCCCAGGGGGCGGCTGAAGCTTTCTTT. Encoded protein: CSAQGAAEAFF. The chain links TRBV20-1 to TRBJ1-1, with 8 bases matching TRBD1. Germline lookup yields CDR1 DFQATT and CDR2 SNEGSKA (reference sequence). Trimming removed 6 bases from V and 6 bases from J; junction bases left unmatched: 3. The CDR3 contains 11 residues.

The chain joins TRBV6-5 to TRBJ2-1; unclear D gene. CDR1 is MNHEY and CDR2 is SVGAGI in the germline V gene. Trimming left V 4 bases short and J 8 bases short, with 21 bases between. The CDR3 is made up of 16 amino acids. The CDR3 region is CASSSTTSPGRYEQFF. As DNA, the CDR3 is TGTGCCAGCAGTTCCACGACTTCCCCGGGTAGATATGAGCAGTTCTTC.

This chain connects TRBV15 to TRBJ1-1; D perhaps matches TRBD1 (6 bases). Germline V lookup: CDR1 LNHNV, CDR2 YYDKDF (reference sequence). This CDR3 is 17 amino acids long. V was pared by 1 base and J by 4 bases, with 19 bases between. The CDR3 coding sequence is TGTGCCACCAGCAGAGGCCAGGTAACAGGGCGGGTCACTGAAGCTTTCTTT. Encoded protein: CATSRGQVTGRVTEAFF.

The chain uses TRBV29-1 and TRBJ2-7, with D tentatively TRBD2 (5 bases). The CDR3 contains 11 residues. CDR1 and CDR2 (germline): SQVTM, ANQGSEA. Trimming pared 5 bases from V and 1 base from J, leaving 6 bases between. The CDR3 DNA reads as TGCAGCGTTCGGGGATCCTACGAGCAGTACTTC. Translated, it gives CSVRGSYEQYF.

The chain uses TRBV6-6 and TRBJ1-5, with a weak D call TRBD1 (5 bases). This CDR3 region has 13 residues. V was cut by 5 bases and J by 7 bases, with 12 bases left in between. Germline V lookup: CDR1 MNHNY, CDR2 SVGAGI (reference sequence). The DNA for the CDR3 is TGTGCCAGCAGTCCCAGGGTTGGGCAGCCCCAGCATTTT. It encodes CASSPRVGQPQHF.

The chain is built from TRBV30 and TRBJ2-1; D remains unclear. The CDR3 loop spans 13 amino acids. Germline V lookup: CDR1 GTSNPN, CDR2 SVGIG (reference sequence). Trimming removed 4 bases from V and 10 bases from J, with 17 bases in between. DNA for the CDR3: TGTGCCTGGACCTCTATTATAGCTGACGAGCAGTTCTTC. Protein: CAWTSIIADEQFF.

The chain employs TRBV18 and TRBJ1-4, with a tentative D call TRBD1 (5 bases). The CDR3 contains 14 residues. Germline V gene lookup returns CDR1 KGHSH and CDR2 LQKENI. V was clipped by 1 base and J by 2 bases, with 5 bases between them. CDR3 protein: CASSPQGTNEKLFF. CDR3 nucleotides: TGTGCCAGCTCACCACAGGGGACTAATGAAAAACTGTTTTTT.

The chain joins TRBV7-2 to TRBJ1-6; no reliable D call. Trimming shortened V by 1 base and J by 0 bases, and 10 bases separated the two germline ends. Per germline, CDR1 SGHTA and CDR2 FQGNSA. The CDR3 sequence is 17 residues long. The CDR3 nucleotides are TGTGCCAGCAGCTTAGTAAGCCACAGCTCCTATAATTCACCCCTCCACTTT. It specifies CASSLVSHSSYNSPLHF.

The chain carries TRBV29-1 and TRBJ2-7; D possibly corresponds to TRBD2 (5 bases). CDR1 is SQVTM and CDR2 is ANQGSEA in the germline V gene. The CDR3 has 12 residues. Trimming shortened V by 6 bases and J by 0 bases, and 9 bases separated the two germline ends. The CDR3 nucleotides are TGCAGCGTCCAGAGGGACTCCTACGAGCAGTACTTC. Translated: CSVQRDSYEQYF.

The chain is built from TRBV6-6 and TRBJ1-2; 8 nucleotides align to TRBD1. Germline V CDR1 and CDR2: MNHNY, SVGAGI (reference sequence). The V and J ends lost 5 bases and 6 bases, in that order; junction bases with no gene match: 8. This CDR3 region has 14 residues. CDR3 amino acids: CASSRQGSADGYTF. The DNA of the CDR3 is TGTGCCAGCAGTAGACAGGGGTCGGCAGATGGCTACACCTTC.

This clone was found once. The chain joins TRBV5-5 to TRBJ2-3; 7 bases map to TRBD2. The CDR3 spans 19 residues. Losses at the gene ends were 0 bases for V and 14 bases for J; bases not matched to a gene: 27. Germline assignment: CDR1 SGHKS and CDR2 YYEKEE (reference sequence). CDR3 protein: CASSLERARRELSQIRRYF. For the CDR3, the DNA is TGTGCCAGCAGCTTGGAAAGGGCTAGGCGGGAGCTCTCACAGATACGCCGGTATTTT.

The rearrangement joins TRBV5-1 to TRBJ1-1; D is unclear. Trimming cost V 2 bases and J 0 bases, with 5 bases left between them. This CDR3 is built from 13 residues. CDR1 is SGHRS, CDR2 YFSETQ, per germline. CDR3 in DNA: TGCGCCAGCAGCTTTGACATGAACACTGAAGCTTTCTTT. The encoded protein is CASSFDMNTEAFF.

This chain connects TRBV6-4 to TRBJ2-2; 10 bases fit TRBD2. V shed 0 bases, J shed 6 bases, and the junction held 10 bases outside the gene matches. Germline CDR1 MRHNA, CDR2 SNTAGT. The CDR3 is 18 residues long. The CDR3 DNA is TGTGCCAGCAGTGACTCGAAATGGCTAGCGGGAGAGGCCGGGGAGCTGTTTTTT. This sequence encodes CASSDSKWLAGEAGELFF.

A single count supports this clone. The chain recombines TRBV7-8 with TRBJ2-2, with 7 positions matching TRBD2. The CDR3 contains 14 residues. The V gene's germline CDR1 is SGHVS and CDR2 FQNEAQ. Trimming at V came to 5 bases and at J to 10 bases, leaving 10 bases not matched to a gene. CDR3 nucleotide sequence: TGTGCCAGCAGCCCCGAACGTCGGGGGGTGGAGCTGTTTTTT. It codes for CASSPERRGVELFF. The full variable domain, completed using reference TRBV7-8 and TRBJ2-2, is GAGVSQSPRYKVAKRGQDVALRCDPISGHVSLFWYQQALGQGPEFLTYFQNEAQLDKSGLPSDRFFAERPEGSVSTLKIQRTQQEDSAVYLCASSPERRGVELFFGEGSRLTVL.

CDR3 sequence reads: CAWKIVSYEQYF. The CDR3 region has the DNA TGTGCCTGGAAAATCGTATCCTACGAGCAGTACTTC. The chain joins TRBV30 to TRBJ2-7, with D unresolved. CDR3 size: 12 residues. Germline V gene sequence: CDR1 GTSNPN, CDR2 SVGIG (reference sequence). V was clipped by 4 bases and J by 1 base, with 8 bases between them.

The chain combines TRBV30 with TRBJ1-1, with D possibly matching TRBD1 (6 bases). The CDR3 is 12 amino acids. Trimming left V 4 bases short and J 11 bases short, with 17 bases between. CDR1 is GTSNPN and CDR2 is SVGIG in the germline V gene (reference sequence). The CDR3 DNA reads as TGTGCCTGGATTCGGACAGCCGCACGTGCTTTCTTT. Its translation: CAWIRTAARAFF.

The rearrangement links TRBV5-1 to TRBJ1-1; weak D call: TRBD1 (6 bases). The CDR3 runs 15 residues. Germline V CDR1 and CDR2: SGHRS, YFSETQ. V was pared by 3 bases and J by 2 bases, with 14 bases between. The CDR3 nucleotides read TGCGCCAGCAGCTATTTGACAGGTGTTAACACTGAAGCTTTCTTT. Its translation is CASSYLTGVNTEAFF.

The V gene is TRBV19, the J gene TRBJ2-3; 10 nucleotides agree with TRBD1. CDR1 and CDR2 from the germline V gene are LNHDA and SQIVND (reference sequence). This CDR3 is 16 amino acids long. Trimming removed 3 bases from V and 5 bases from J; junction bases left unmatched: 8. The CDR3 is CASSIPTGGSGDTQYF. CDR3 nucleotides: TGTGCCAGTAGTATCCCGACAGGGGGCTCGGGAGATACGCAGTATTTT.